This is a list of T cell receptor beta chains from one sample in a study of cytotoxic CD8 clonotypes in ibrutinib-treated CLL. TCRdb's copy holds only in-frame clones and misses some; the assay was immunoSEQ multiplex PCR. The data contain 130,000 to 150,000 clones, around 80% of them singletons. This specimen consisted of PBMCs, obtained after 12 months of ibrutinib treatment. Source of these receptors: a human donor with chronic lymphocytic leukemia. Each CDR3 is given with its conserved first and last residue. The order of the fields is J gene, V gene, clone size, D gene, CDR3 DNA, CDR3 protein. A D gene is named only where the DNA matches it firmly. Rows give clone size only sometimes, using once, few, many, or a class for an expanded clone.

>TRBJ2-1|TRBV30|.|.
TGTGCCTGGAGTGTACCTACGGGAGTGGGGTATGGGGAGCAGTTCTTC
CAWSVPTGVGYGEQFF
>TRBJ1-2|TRBV5-1|few|TRBD1
TGCGCCAGCAGCTTGGATTCGGCAGGGGGTTACTATGGCTACACCTTC
CASSLDSAGGYYGYTF
>TRBJ2-5|TRBV27|.|TRBD2
TGTGCCAGCAGTTCGGGACTAGCGGGGCGAGAGACCCAGTACTTC
CASSSGLAGRETQYF
>TRBJ2-2|TRBV19|few|.
TGTGCCAGCTCCCGGGACTTGGGATTGGGCGGGGAGCTGTTTTTT
CASSRDLGLGGELFF
>TRBJ2-7|TRBV27|.|TRBD2
TGTGCCAGCAGTTTATACCGGGGGGGCGGCAACGAGCAGTACTTC
CASSLYRGGGNEQYF
>TRBJ2-1|TRBV5-4|.|TRBD1
TGTGCCAGCACCCACCGAACAGGGGGCGAGGAGCAGTTCTTC
CASTHRTGGEEQFF
>TRBJ1-5|TRBV19|.|.
TGTGCCAGTAGCCGCAGAACCAATCAGCCCCAGCATTTT
CASSRRTNQPQHF
>TRBJ1-3|TRBV6-6|.|.
TGTGCCAGCAGTTATGCAGGGAGTACCGGAAACACCATATATTTT
CASSYAGSTGNTIYF
>TRBJ1-1|TRBV5-1|.|TRBD1
TGCGCCAGCAGCAAATCCGGACAGGGGGCGTACACTGAAGCTTTCTTT
CASSKSGQGAYTEAFF
>TRBJ1-2|TRBV28|.|.
TGTGCCAGCAGTTTAGAGTTCTGGGGGGGGACCGGGACTGAGCAAACCTACACCTTC
CASSLEFWGGTGTEQTYTF
>TRBJ2-1|TRBV6-1|.|.
TGTGCCAGCAGTGGAGTTCTCTACAATGAGCAGTTCTTC
CASSGVLYNEQFF
>TRBJ1-5|TRBV6-1|.|.
TGTGCCAGCATGGGGGGTATAATTGTTAAGCCCCAGCATTTT
CASMGGIIVKPQHF
>TRBJ2-1|TRBV15|once|TRBD1
TGTGCCACCAGCTATTTAGTGACAGGGGAGAGTGAGCAGTTCTTC
CATSYLVTGESEQFF
>TRBJ2-7|TRBV7-9|.|.
TGTGCCAGCAGCTTAGAGGTGGGATCCGAGCAGTACTTC
CASSLEVGSEQYF
>TRBJ2-1|TRBV7-8|.|TRBD2
TGTGCCAGCAGCTTAGCGCACAGGGCGGGAGGGCCTCTGAATGAGCAGTTCTTC
CASSLAHRAGGPLNEQFF
>TRBJ2-7|TRBV27|.|.
TGTGCCAGCAGGGCGGGACCATGGGGGAGCGAGCAGTACTTC
CASRAGPWGSEQYF
>TRBJ2-1|TRBV19|.|.
TGTGCCAGTAGTCCCCCAGGGGGGGCTCTACTCGTGTATGAGCAGTTCTTC
CASSPPGGALLVYEQFF
>TRBJ2-1|TRBV29-1|.|TRBD2
TGCAGCGCTCCGCTAGCGGGAGTGGGGCGGGCTTACAATGAGCAGTTCTTC
CSAPLAGVGRAYNEQFF
>TRBJ1-1|TRBV18|.|TRBD1
TGTGCCAGCTCGTCCGACAGGGGTAACACTGAAGCTTTCTTT
CASSSDRGNTEAFF
>TRBJ2-7|TRBV6-1|.|.
TGTGCCAGCAGTGAACCCTACGAGCAGTACTTC
CASSEPYEQYF
>TRBJ2-1|TRBV7-3|few|.
TGTGCCAGCAGCTTAACTTCCTACAATGAGCAGTTCTTC
CASSLTSYNEQFF
>TRBJ2-7|TRBV11-1|few|.
TGTGCCAGCAGCCCCGTGGGTCGAAACTACGAGCAGTACTTC
CASSPVGRNYEQYF
>TRBJ2-1|TRBV6-5|.|.
TGTGCCAGCAGTTACTCGAGGGGGGGTGAGCAGTTCTTC
CASSYSRGGEQFF
>TRBJ2-1|TRBV5-1|.|TRBD1
TGCGCCAGCAGCTTGGCCGGGACAGGGGTGCACAATGAGCAGTTCTTC
CASSLAGTGVHNEQFF
>TRBJ1-3|TRBV5-4|.|TRBD1
TGTGCCAGCAGCCGGGACAGGAACTCTGGAAACACCATATATTTT
CASSRDRNSGNTIYF
>TRBJ2-1|TRBV5-4|.|TRBD2
TGTGCCAGCAGCTATGGACTAGCGGGAGTGGGTAATGAGCAGTTCTTC
CASSYGLAGVGNEQFF
>TRBJ2-3|TRBV2|.|TRBD2
TGTGCCAGCAACCTTGGGGGACTAGCCGCAGATACGCAGTATTTT
CASNLGGLAADTQYF
>TRBJ2-1|TRBV27|.|TRBD2
TGTGCCAGCAGTTTCCCCGGACTAGCGGTTCAGTTCTTC
CASSFPGLAVQFF
>TRBJ2-7|TRBV11-2|.|.
TGTGCCAGCAGCCTCTCCCGGGGGAGGAGGGCCTCATTC
CASSLSRGRRASF
>TRBJ2-5|TRBV7-6|.|TRBD2
TGTGCCAGCAGCTTAGAGTCCGGTCTAGCGGTGTGGGAGACCCAGTACTTC
CASSLESGLAVWETQYF
>TRBJ2-1|TRBV7-2|once|TRBD2
TGTGCCAGCAGCTACCTAGCGGCCTTACTTCGTTCCGTGCAGTTCTTC
CASSYLAALLRSVQFF
>TRBJ2-5|TRBV30|.|.
TGTGCCTGGAAAGGTTTTTTTGCGGAGACCCAGTACTTC
CAWKGFFAETQYF
>TRBJ2-2|TRBV5-6|.|TRBD2
TGTGCCAGCAGCTCTCGGACTAGCGGGAACTTCTACACCGGGGAGCTGTTTTTT
CASSSRTSGNFYTGELFF
>TRBJ1-5|TRBV11-2|.|.
TGTGCCAGCAGCTTAGGGGCGGGTCAGCCCCAGCATTTT
CASSLGAGQPQHF
>TRBJ2-7|TRBV4-3|.|.
TGCGCCAGCAGCCAAGATGCTAGTTGGTCCTACGAGCAGTACTTC
CASSQDASWSYEQYF
>TRBJ1-1|TRBV18|few|.
TGTGCCAGCTCACCACCGGGGCGGAAGAACACTGAAGCTTTCTTT
CASSPPGRKNTEAFF
>TRBJ2-3|TRBV6-5|.|.
TGTGCCAGCAGCCCGGGTCAGGCCACAGATACGCAGTATTTT
CASSPGQATDTQYF
>TRBJ2-3|TRBV9|.|TRBD2
TGTGCCAGCAAGCGGGGGAGCACAGATACGCAGTATTTT
CASKRGSTDTQYF
>TRBJ2-2|TRBV6-5|few|.
TGTGCCAGCAGTTACTCGAGCGCTCCCGGGGAGCTGTTTTTT
CASSYSSAPGELFF
>TRBJ2-1|TRBV4-3|.|TRBD2
TGCGCCAGCAGGGGTGTAGCGGGACGCTACAATGAGCAGTTCTTC
CASRGVAGRYNEQFF
>TRBJ2-7|TRBV18|.|TRBD2
TGTGCCAGCTCACCAGCTACGGGAGGAGATAACGAGCAGTACTTC
CASSPATGGDNEQYF
>TRBJ1-2|TRBV5-4|.|TRBD1
TGTGCCAGCAGCTTAGAACCGGGACAGACTCGTAACTATGGCTACACCTTC
CASSLEPGQTRNYGYTF
>TRBJ2-7|TRBV5-1|.|TRBD2
TGCGCCAGAGTCGGGAGCGGGAAAGGGGCTGGCGAGCAGTACTTC
CARVGSGKGAGEQYF
>TRBJ2-2|TRBV13|once|.
TGTGCCAGCAGCCCCTGGAGGGCTGGCGGGGAGCTGTTTTTT
CASSPWRAGGELFF
>TRBJ2-7|TRBV27|.|.
TGTGCCAGCAGTTTATCGATGGGTTCCCACGAGCAGTACTTC
CASSLSMGSHEQYF
>TRBJ1-1|TRBV5-4|.|.
TGTGCCAGCAGCTTACCAGGGATGGTGAACACTGAAGCTTTCTTT
CASSLPGMVNTEAFF
>TRBJ2-7|TRBV7-9|.|.
TGTGCCAGCAGCAAAGTGGGCGATACTGACGAGCAGTACTTC
CASSKVGDTDEQYF
>TRBJ1-4|TRBV13|.|.
TGTGCCAGCAGCTTACGACAGCGCAATGAAAAACTGTTTTTT
CASSLRQRNEKLFF
>TRBJ2-1|TRBV27|.|.
TGTGCCAGCAGTTCCCCCGGACAGACGATGGACCGTTTACTCTTC
CASSSPGQTMDRLLF
>TRBJ1-1|TRBV4-1|once|.
TGCGCCAGCAGCCAAGTTTCTAACATAGGACAAGCGAACACTGAAGCTTTCTTT
CASSQVSNIGQANTEAFF
>TRBJ2-3|TRBV4-2|once|.
TGTGCCAGCAGCCAAGATGACAGCACAGATACGCAGTATTTT
CASSQDDSTDTQYF
>TRBJ2-1|TRBV27|few|TRBD2
TGTGCCAGCAGTTTTAGCGGGAGCCTGGGCAATGAGCAGTTCTTC
CASSFSGSLGNEQFF
>TRBJ1-4|TRBV18|.|.
TGTGCCAGCTCACCGGCTGGGGCGGGTGAAAAACTGTTTTTT
CASSPAGAGEKLFF
>TRBJ1-6|TRBV30|.|.
TGTGCCTGGGAGGTAGTAGGTGGTTCACCCCTCCACTTT
CAWEVVGGSPLHF
>TRBJ2-7|TRBV5-4|once|TRBD1
TGTGCCAGCAGCCGCGACAGGGTGCCCTTTGGCGACGAGCAGTACTTC
CASSRDRVPFGDEQYF
>TRBJ1-4|TRBV11-2|.|.
TGTGCCAGCAGCTTCTGGGTTAACTACAAATACGAAAAACTGTTTTTT
CASSFWVNYKYEKLFF
>TRBJ2-3|TRBV27|.|TRBD2
TGTGCCAGCAGTTTACAGGGGCCAGCGGGAGGGCCTACAGATACGCAGTATTTT
CASSLQGPAGGPTDTQYF
>TRBJ1-2|TRBV5-8|.|.
TGTGCCAGCAGCCGATTAACATACAGGGTAACTAACTATGGCTACACCTTC
CASSRLTYRVTNYGYTF
>TRBJ2-7|TRBV6-5|.|.
TGTGCCAGCAGCAAAGACACCTACGAGCAGTACTTC
CASSKDTYEQYF
>TRBJ2-5|TRBV30|.|TRBD1
TGTGCCTGGAGTTCCAGGGGGCCGGAGACCCAGTACTTC
CAWSSRGPETQYF